This T cell receptor beta chain stems from a study of graft-versus-host responses after intestinal transplantation. Turning to the study itself: All recipients got anti-thymocyte globulin induction, then tacrolimus and steroids for 2 to 3 years.

To note about this clone: Its specificity is unknown.

Here immunoSEQ multiplex PCR was the method, and the copy in TCRdb shows in-frame clones only, minus some. There are about 91,000 clones in the sample; 80% to 95% occur only once, and approximately 0.32% lies in the top ten. The sequence was collected from a human donor who was the organ donor for an intestinal transplant. This material consisted of unstimulated CD4+ T cells sorted from spleen or lymph node cells, taken before transplant.

The CDR3 loop reads CAWSAARGLAGLNEQFF. For the CDR3, the DNA is TGTGCCTGGAGTGCGGCCCGGGGGCTAGCGGGGTTAAATGAGCAGTTCTTC. The chain joins TRBV30 to TRBJ2-1, with 9 positions matching TRBD2. Per germline, CDR1 GTSNPN and CDR2 SVGIG (reference sequence). Losses at the gene ends were 1 base for V and 7 bases for J; bases not matched to a gene: 14. This CDR3 has 17 amino acids.